One sample yielded the 24 T cell receptor beta chains listed below, sequenced in a study of cytomegalovirus exposure and HLA in healthy donors. 60 Vbeta and 13 Jbeta primers were used in PCR. Sequencing used immunoSEQ multiplex PCR; TCRdb keeps in-frame clones, though not all of them. The data contain 150,000 to 200,000 clones, almost 80% of them singletons. Sample: PBMCs. The receptor set was obtained from a young man in good health and CMV-seropositive.

The chain links TRBV28 to TRBJ2-1; maybe TRBD2 (5 bases). Trimming left V 5 bases short and J 10 bases short, with 18 bases between. The CDR3 loop spans 14 amino acids. The germline CDR1 and CDR2 sequences are MDHEN and SYDVKM. The CDR3 here is CASSTPAKAEEQFF. CDR3 nucleotides: TGTGCCAGCAGTACCCCGGCCAAAGCGGAGGAGCAGTTCTTC.

There are a few counts of this clone. The V call is TRBV7-2, the J call TRBJ1-3, with 9 positions matching TRBD1. V dropped 1 base and J dropped 3; count of bases not matched to a gene: 7. Germline CDR1 reads SGHTA; CDR2 reads FQGNSA. This CDR3 has 17 residues. The CDR3 is CASSLGSPGQGGNTIYF. The CDR3 DNA follows: TGTGCCAGCAGCTTAGGAAGCCCGGGACAGGGTGGAAACACCATATATTTT.

The chain recombines TRBV18 with TRBJ2-1; D gene unclear. V lost 3 bases and J lost 6, with 12 bases in between. The germline CDR1 and CDR2 sequences are KGHSH and LQKENI. The CDR3 consists of 14 residues. The CDR3 reads CASSPQVTSNEQFF. CDR3 in DNA: TGTGCCAGCTCACCCCAGGTGACAAGCAATGAGCAGTTCTTC.

The V and J genes are TRBV7-8 and TRBJ1-5; the D gene is possibly TRBD1 (6 bases). Trimming removed 5 bases from V and 1 base from J, with 12 bases in between. The V gene's germline CDR1 is SGHVS and CDR2 FQNEAQ. The CDR3 has 15 amino acids. DNA for the CDR3: TGTGCCAGCAGCCTAAAGGGGGAGAGCAATCAGCCCCAGCATTTT. It codes for CASSLKGESNQPQHF.

The rearrangement links TRBV4-2 to TRBJ1-5; D perhaps matches TRBD1 (6 bases). V lost 0 bases and J lost 5, with 17 bases in between. Germline assignment: CDR1 LGHNA and CDR2 YNFKEQ. The CDR3 length is 17 residues. The CDR3 is CASSQEGGRAGDQPQHF. DNA for the CDR3: TGTGCCAGCAGCCAAGAAGGTGGCAGGGCAGGGGATCAGCCCCAGCATTTT.

The chain has TRBV29-1 and TRBJ1-1, with unresolved D. CDR3 size: 11 residues. CDR1 SQVTM and CDR2 ANQGSEA come from the germline V gene. Trimming pared 3 bases from V and 8 bases from J, leaving 10 bases between. The CDR3 loop is CSVEYWREAFF. DNA of the CDR3: TGCAGCGTTGAGTATTGGAGAGAAGCTTTCTTT.

The rearrangement uses TRBV7-2 and TRBJ2-1, with D possibly being TRBD2 (6 bases). CDR3 length: 14 amino acids. Germline V lookup: CDR1 SGHTA, CDR2 FQGNSA. With 6 bases removed from V and 4 bases from J, the gap between germline ends came to 13 bases. The CDR3 nucleotides read TGTGCCAGCAGGGCGGGACTCGAGTACAATGAGCAGTTCTTC. Translation: CASRAGLEYNEQFF.

The chain carries TRBV10-1 and TRBJ1-1; perhaps TRBD1 as D (5 bases). This CDR3 has 15 amino acids. Germline CDR1 and CDR2: WNHNN and SYGVQD (reference sequence). V dropped 6 bases and J dropped 2 bases, with 16 bases sitting between them. In nucleotides, the CDR3 is TGCGCCAGCAGCGCAGGGTGGAAACTTAACACTGAAGCTTTCTTT. Its translation: CASSAGWKLNTEAFF.

The CDR3 nucleotides are TGTGCCAGCAGTTATTACGGTCCCTCTGCGGGTTCACCCCTCCACTTT. It encodes CASSYYGPSAGSPLHF. J is TRBJ1-6 and V is TRBV6-5; D is undetermined. The CDR3 contains 16 residues. Deletions cut 3 bases from V and 9 bases from J, with 18 bases between. Germline CDR1 is MNHEY and CDR2 is SVGAGI.

This sequence joins TRBV11-1 and TRBJ2-1; no clear D gene. The CDR3 runs to 17 residues. V shed 5 bases and J shed 8 bases, with 25 bases lying between them. Germline CDR1 SGHAT, CDR2 FQDESV (reference sequence). The DNA of the CDR3 is TGTGCCAGCAGCCTCGCCAATTTCGTGTCCCTCACGGATGAGCAGTTCTTC. It yields the protein CASSLANFVSLTDEQFF.

The chain joins TRBV28 to TRBJ2-5; weak D call: TRBD2 (5 bases). V lost 3 bases to trimming and J lost 4 bases, with 12 bases between them. The germline V gene encodes CDR1 MDHEN and CDR2 SYDVKM. This CDR3 spans 14 amino acids. The chain's CDR3 is CASSFPGIRETQYF. DNA for the CDR3: TGTGCCAGCAGTTTCCCGGGAATCCGAGAGACCCAGTACTTC.

The chain uses TRBV7-2 and TRBJ2-3, with a possible D match to TRBD1 (6 bases). CDR3 size: 18 residues. V was pared by 5 bases and J by 6 bases, with 27 bases between. Germline CDR1 and CDR2: SGHTA and FQGNSA. The CDR3 region has the DNA TGTGCCAGCAGCGCAGGGCCACCGGGACAAAAGGGGATTGATACGCAGTATTTT. Protein product: CASSAGPPGQKGIDTQYF.

CDR3 region: CASSWDRTSYEQYF. CDR3 sequence (DNA): TGTGCCAGCAGTTGGGACAGGACCTCCTACGAGCAGTACTTC. The rearrangement uses TRBV27 and TRBJ2-7; 8 bases agree with TRBD1. Unmatched junction bases numbered 2, after V lost 4 bases and J lost 0 bases. The CDR3 sequence is 14 residues long. Germline V gene sequence: CDR1 MNHEY, CDR2 SMNVEV (reference sequence).

The V and J genes are TRBV18 and TRBJ2-7, with D perhaps matching TRBD1 (5 bases). The length of the CDR3 is 13 residues. V was shortened by 6 bases and J by 1 base, with 10 bases between the two germline ends. Germline V gene data show CDR1 as KGHSH and CDR2 as LQKENI. CDR3 residues: CASSETESYEQYF. CDR3 nucleotide sequence: TGTGCCAGCTCTGAGACAGAGTCCTACGAGCAGTACTTC.

This rearrangement joins TRBV30 to TRBJ1-2; tentative D call: TRBD1 (5 bases). Germline-derived CDR1 and CDR2 are GTSNPN and SVGIG (reference sequence). V was clipped by 0 bases and J by 1 base, with 9 bases between them. This CDR3 region has 14 residues. DNA for the CDR3: TGTGCCTGGAGTGTCCCCGACAGTAACTATGGCTACACCTTC. Translating it yields CAWSVPDSNYGYTF.

J is TRBJ1-2 and V is TRBV5-6, with D hard to call. V shed 7 bases and J shed 10 bases, with 14 bases lying between them. This CDR3 is built from 11 residues. The germline V gene has CDR1 SGHDT and CDR2 YYEEEE. The CDR3 spells CASSLGRDYTF. In DNA form, the CDR3 reads TGTGCCAGCTCCCTCGGGAGGGACTACACCTTC. Full variable domain (missing parts from reference TRBV5-6 and TRBJ1-2): DAGVTQSPTHLIKTRGQQVTLRCSPKSGHDTVSWYQQALGQGPQFIFQYYEEEERQRGNFPDRFSGHQFPNYSSELNVNALLLGDSALYLCASSLGRDYTFGSGTRLTVV.

The rearrangement joins TRBV7-9 to TRBJ1-5; weak D call: TRBD1 (6 bases). The ends were cut back, 5 bases at V and 5 bases at J, with 16 bases in the middle. The CDR3 sequence is 15 residues long. Per germline, CDR1 SEHNR and CDR2 FQNEAQ (reference sequence). CDR3 in amino acids: CASSPGDGGYQPQHF. The DNA for the CDR3 is TGTGCCAGCAGCCCTGGGGATGGGGGCTATCAGCCCCAGCATTTT.

This clone was observed a single time. The chain links TRBV4-1 to TRBJ2-7; D perhaps matches TRBD1 (5 bases). Germline assignment: CDR1 MGHRA and CDR2 YSYEKL. V lost 4 bases and J 7 bases, leaving 14 bases between the germline ends. There are 13 residues in the CDR3. CDR3 in amino acids: CASSPEVGVEQYF. The CDR3 nucleotides are TGCGCCAGCAGCCCAGAAGTAGGGGTGGAGCAGTACTTC.

The gene calls are TRBV27 and TRBJ2-7, with 7 bases lining up with TRBD2. Losses at the gene ends were 8 bases for V and 2 bases for J; bases not matched to a gene: 9. This CDR3 has 14 amino acids. Germline V gene lookup returns CDR1 MNHEY and CDR2 SMNVEV (reference sequence). DNA of the CDR3: TGTGCCAGCTCCCACGGGGGGTCAACCTACGAGCAGTACTTC. Amino acid sequence: CASSHGGSTYEQYF.

The V call is TRBV5-6, the J call TRBJ1-4, with D perhaps TRBD1 (5 bases). The CDR3 runs 12 residues. The ends were cut back, 2 bases at V and 10 bases at J, with 9 bases in the middle. Germline-derived CDR1 and CDR2 are SGHDT and YYEEEE. The CDR3 sequence: CASSFKDRKLFF. Written as DNA, the CDR3 is TGTGCCAGCAGCTTCAAAGACAGAAAACTGTTTTTT. Complete variable domain (other parts from reference TRBV5-6 and TRBJ1-4): DAGVTQSPTHLIKTRGQQVTLRCSPKSGHDTVSWYQQALGQGPQFIFQYYEEEERQRGNFPDRFSGHQFPNYSSELNVNALLLGDSALYLCASSFKDRKLFFGSGTQLSVL.

The chain couples TRBV5-1 to TRBJ1-1, with D tentatively TRBD1 (5 bases). V shed 1 base and J shed 3 bases, with 10 bases lying between them. The length of the CDR3 is 14 residues. Germline CDR1 and CDR2: SGHRS and YFSETQ. The CDR3 reads CASSLRGRDTEAFF. The DNA of the CDR3 is TGCGCCAGCAGCTTGAGGGGCAGGGACACTGAAGCTTTCTTT.

The chain joins TRBV25-1 to TRBJ2-5; D remains ambiguous. Germline assignment: CDR1 MGHDK and CDR2 SYGVNS. The CDR3 runs to 13 residues. V was trimmed by 11 bases and J by 2 bases, leaving 15 bases between them. The DNA of the CDR3 is TGTGCCCAGCAAGGAGCTTATCAAGAGACCCAGTACTTC. It specifies CAQQGAYQETQYF.

The rearrangement joins TRBV5-6 to TRBJ2-1; 13 bases line up with TRBD2. The V gene's germline CDR1 is SGHDT and CDR2 YYEEEE. The CDR3 is 17 residues long. The V segment lost 4 bases and the J segment 3 bases; nucleotides outside the gene matches: 7. The CDR3 nucleotides are TGTGCCAGCAGCCCAGGGACTAGCGGGGATTTCTACAATGAGCAGTTCTTC. It yields the protein CASSPGTSGDFYNEQFF.

This clone was counted a few times. The chain uses TRBV27 and TRBJ2-7, with 8 bases aligning to TRBD2. The CDR3 spans 19 residues. CDR1 and CDR2 (germline): MNHEY, SMNVEV (reference sequence). V was clipped by 0 bases and J by 1 base; unmatched bases: 14. The CDR3: CASSLSKQRGSGTSYEQYF. The CDR3, as DNA: TGTGCCAGCAGTTTATCGAAGCAGCGAGGTAGCGGGACGTCCTACGAGCAGTACTTC.